A selection of T cell receptor beta chains follows, all from one sample in a study of PD-L1 blockade in urothelial cancer. Some clones are missing from TCRdb's copy, which holds only in-frame ones; the method was immunoSEQ multiplex PCR. The table has roughly 52,000 clones, approximately 80% seen once. The sequencing here drew on PBMCs, taken around atezolizumab (anti-PD-L1) treatment. The origin of the receptors is a man aged 45-65 years with urothelial cancer. CDR3s include the opening cysteine and the closing phenylalanine or tryptophan. The D gene is left open where the match is weak. Clone size is not always given. Where it is, it says once, few, many or a class for expanded clones.

J	size	V	D	DNA	CDR3
TRBJ1-2	once	TRBV6-1	TRBD1	TGTGCCAGCAGTGACCTCGTGGACAGGGGGCAGGGCTACACCTTC	CASSDLVDRGQGYTF
TRBJ1-5	-	TRBV6-1	-	TGTGCCAGCAGTGAAGGGACCCAGGGGAGAAATCAGCCCCAGCATTTT	CASSEGTQGRNQPQHF
TRBJ1-1	-	TRBV5-8	-	TGTGCCAGCAGCCTCGAGGAAGGGGGAACTGAAGCTTTCTTT	CASSLEEGGTEAFF
TRBJ2-5	-	TRBV18	-	TGTGCCAGCGACGACAGGTCACAAGAGACCCAGTACTTC	CASDDRSQETQYF
TRBJ2-1	-	TRBV2	-	TGTGCCAGCAGTCCGGCAGGGCAGAGCTCCTACAATGAGCAGTTCTTC	CASSPAGQSSYNEQFF
TRBJ2-1	-	TRBV27	-	TGTGCCAGCAGTTTAATTCGCAGCTCCTACAATGAGCAGTTCTTC	CASSLIRSSYNEQFF
TRBJ2-1	-	TRBV4-1	-	TGCGCCAGCAGCTACGACTGGTTACGCAATGAGCAGTTCTTC	CASSYDWLRNEQFF
TRBJ2-3	-	TRBV12-5	TRBD2	TGTGCTAGTGGTTTGACCCTGACTAGCGGGGATACGCAGTATTTT	CASGLTLTSGDTQYF
TRBJ2-7	-	TRBV5-1	-	TGCGCCAGCAGCTCTGCCTACGAGCAGTACTTC	CASSSAYEQYF
TRBJ1-1	-	TRBV7-9	-	TGTGCCAGCAAAGGATGGCAGGGGAACACTGAAGCTTTCTTT	CASKGWQGNTEAFF
TRBJ2-7	-	TRBV30	-	TGTGCCTGGAGTGTACGGGGGTCCTACGAGCAGTACTTC	CAWSVRGSYEQYF
TRBJ2-3	-	TRBV6-4	TRBD2	TGTGCCAGCAGTGACTCAGCGGGGGGTAGCACAGATACGCAGTATTTT	CASSDSAGGSTDTQYF
TRBJ1-3	-	TRBV7-9	-	TGTGCCAGCACCCAAGAACTCCTGTTACCCCCCCGTGATTTT	CASTQELLLPPRDF
TRBJ2-7	-	TRBV11-2	-	TGTGCCAGCAGCTTACCCGGACTTTCCTACGAGCAGTACTTC	CASSLPGLSYEQYF
TRBJ2-7	-	TRBV5-6	-	TGTGCCAGCAGCAGCCCGAATACCTACGAGCAGTACTTC	CASSSPNTYEQYF
TRBJ2-7	-	TRBV6-1	TRBD1	TGTGCCAGCAGTAGACAGGGGTCCTACGAGCAGTACTTC	CASSRQGSYEQYF
TRBJ1-1	-	TRBV5-1	TRBD1	TGCGCCAGCAGCCTAGGACAGGGCTTAGCTTTCTTT	CASSLGQGLAFF
TRBJ2-5	-	TRBV15	-	TGTGCCACCGGTTTACAGCAAGAGACCCAGTACTTC	CATGLQQETQYF
TRBJ2-7	-	TRBV4-2	-	TGTGCCAGCAGCTCACAGAGCTCCTACGAGCAGTACTTC	CASSSQSSYEQYF
TRBJ2-1	few	TRBV6-5	-	TGTGCCAGCAGTTACGGACAAGGGCCCTACAATGAGCAGTTCTTC	CASSYGQGPYNEQFF
TRBJ2-7	-	TRBV9	-	TGTGCCAGCAGTCCCATGAGGGAACCCTACGAGCAGTACTTC	CASSPMREPYEQYF
TRBJ2-7	few	TRBV5-5	-	TGTGCCAGCAGCTGGGACTCGTACGAGCAGTACTTC	CASSWDSYEQYF
TRBJ2-2	-	TRBV20-1	TRBD2	TGCAGTGCTAGGGGGGGGATGGAGCTGTTTTTT	CSARGGMELFF
TRBJ2-2	-	TRBV10-1	-	TGCGCCAGCAGTAAGGGGGTAGCCGGGGAGCTGTTTTTT	CASSKGVAGELFF
TRBJ2-7	once	TRBV6-1	TRBD2	TGTGCCAGCAGTCCCGACTGGGGGGGAAGCTACGAGCAGTACTTC	CASSPDWGGSYEQYF
TRBJ2-2	once	TRBV19	-	TGTGCCAGTAGTCGCGCACTCAGGGGCCAATACACCGGGGAGCTGTTTTTT	CASSRALRGQYTGELFF
TRBJ2-5	-	TRBV4-1	-	TGCGCCAGCAGCCAAGGTTGGGGGGGCGGGGAGACCCAGTACTTC	CASSQGWGGGETQYF
TRBJ2-7	once	TRBV6-5	TRBD1	TGTGCCAGCAGTCCCCGGGACAGGGGCTACGAGCAGTACTTC	CASSPRDRGYEQYF
TRBJ1-1	-	TRBV28	-	TGTGCCAGCAGGGGGCAATACACTGAAGCTTTCTTT	CASRGQYTEAFF
TRBJ2-1	-	TRBV18	TRBD2	TGTGCCAGCTCACGTCGGGAGGAATCCTACAATGAGCAGTTCTTC	CASSRREESYNEQFF
TRBJ2-7	-	TRBV7-6	-	TGTGCCAGCAGCTTCGAGGAAAGCTCCTACGAGCAGTACTTC	CASSFEESSYEQYF
TRBJ1-1	-	TRBV11-1	-	TGTGCCAGCAGCTCTTATGGCACCAACACTGAAGCTTTCTTT	CASSSYGTNTEAFF
TRBJ2-5	-	TRBV19	TRBD2	TGTGCCAGTAGTATAGGAGGGAGGGCCGTTTACGAGACCCAGTACTTC	CASSIGGRAVYETQYF
TRBJ1-1	-	TRBV6-6	TRBD1	TGTGCCGGAGACAGGGGGCAGGAGGGCACTGAAGCTTTCTTT	CAGDRGQEGTEAFF
TRBJ2-1	-	TRBV4-1	-	TGCGCCAGCAGCCAAGCCGTTCAGACTAGTTTAGGGAACAATGAGCAGTTCTTC	CASSQAVQTSLGNNEQFF
TRBJ2-5	-	TRBV11-2	-	TGTGCCAGCAGCCATATTGTGGGGGGAGAGACCCAGTACTTC	CASSHIVGGETQYF
TRBJ2-3	-	TRBV5-1	TRBD1	TGCGCCAGCAGCTCCAAAGACAGGGCGAGCACAGATACGCAGTATTTT	CASSSKDRASTDTQYF